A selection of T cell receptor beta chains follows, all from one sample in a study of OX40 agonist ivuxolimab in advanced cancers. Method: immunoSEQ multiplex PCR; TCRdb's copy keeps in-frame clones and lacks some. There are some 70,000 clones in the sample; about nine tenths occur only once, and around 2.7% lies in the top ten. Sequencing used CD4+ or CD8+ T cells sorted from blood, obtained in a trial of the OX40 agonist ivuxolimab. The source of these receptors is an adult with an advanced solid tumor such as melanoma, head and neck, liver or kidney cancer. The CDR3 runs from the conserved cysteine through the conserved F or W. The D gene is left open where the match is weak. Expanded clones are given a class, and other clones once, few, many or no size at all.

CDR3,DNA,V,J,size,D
CASSLYQLYNEQFF,TGTGCCAGCAGCTTGTACCAGCTCTACAATGAGCAGTTCTTC,TRBV5-6,TRBJ2-1,once,-
CASSLGSGAMEQFF,TGTGCCAGCAGCTTGGGATCAGGGGCAATGGAGCAGTTCTTC,TRBV7-9,TRBJ2-1,-,-
CASSLVFWGQETQYF,TGTGCCAGCAGCTTAGTTTTCTGGGGGCAAGAGACCCAGTACTTC,TRBV7-2,TRBJ2-5,once,-
CASSLGAVGDNSPLHF,TGTGCCAGCAGTTTAGGGGCGGTAGGGGATAATTCACCCCTCCACTTT,TRBV28,TRBJ1-6,-,-
CASGGRQSGNTIYF,TGTGCCAGCGGCGGGAGACAGTCTGGAAACACCATATATTTT,TRBV6-1,TRBJ1-3,-,-
CASSLIGYNEQFF,TGTGCCAGCAGCTTAATTGGCTACAATGAGCAGTTCTTC,TRBV7-2,TRBJ2-1,-,-
CSVAGTPGRSDTQYF,TGCAGCGTTGCAGGGACCCCAGGGCGATCAGATACGCAGTATTTT,TRBV29-1,TRBJ2-3,-,-
CASMRDREDTEAFF,TGTGCCAGCATGAGGGACAGGGAGGACACTGAAGCTTTCTTT,TRBV6-1,TRBJ1-1,-,TRBD1
CASSLDWGVAKNIQYF,TGTGCCAGCAGCTTAGATTGGGGGGTTGCCAAAAACATTCAGTACTTC,TRBV7-2,TRBJ2-4,-,-
CASRRRGGEKLFF,TGTGCCAGCAGGCGAAGGGGTGGTGAAAAACTGTTTTTT,TRBV2,TRBJ1-4,-,-
CASSWLTRGEQFF,TGTGCCAGCAGCTGGCTTACTAGAGGTGAGCAGTTCTTC,TRBV11-3,TRBJ2-1,-,-
CASSGGTAANYGYTF,TGCGCCAGCAGCGGGGGGACAGCCGCTAACTATGGCTACACCTTC,TRBV5-1,TRBJ1-2,once,TRBD1
CASSDQGRIFVGYTF,TGTGCCAGCAGTGATCAGGGTAGAATTTTTGTGGGCTACACCTTC,TRBV2,TRBJ1-2,-,-